Below are 16 T cell receptor beta chains sequenced from a single sample in a study of cytomegalovirus exposure and HLA in healthy donors. PCR used 60 Vbeta primers and 13 Jbeta primers. The table came from immunoSEQ multiplex PCR; TCRdb's copy has only in-frame clones and leaves some out. The table has about 55,000 clones, approximately 80% seen once. Input material: PBMCs. Every receptor here comes from a female donor in good health and CMV-seronegative.

The chain is built from TRBV5-1 and TRBJ2-5; possibly TRBD1 for D (5 bases). This CDR3 is 14 amino acids long. Germline assignment: CDR1 SGHRS and CDR2 YFSETQ. The V gene lost 1 base and the J gene lost 1 base, with 8 bases spanning the gap. The CDR3 protein is CASSLTGSQETQYF. DNA for the CDR3: TGCGCCAGCAGCTTGACAGGATCCCAAGAGACCCAGTACTTC.

The chain has TRBV19 and TRBJ1-1; D ambiguous. There are 16 residues in the CDR3. Trimming stripped 5 bases from V and 1 base from J, with 17 bases between. Germline CDR1 is LNHDA and CDR2 is SQIVND (reference sequence). The CDR3 protein is CASSSHFGDPNTEAFF. The CDR3 bases are TGTGCCAGTAGTTCTCACTTCGGGGATCCGAACACTGAAGCTTTCTTT.

The CDR3 here is CASSLRQGRDTEAFF. CDR3 nucleotide sequence: TGCGCCAGCAGCTTGAGGCAGGGGAGGGATACTGAAGCTTTCTTT. The V and J genes are TRBV5-1 and TRBJ1-1; possibly TRBD1 for D (6 bases). V was shortened by 1 base and J by 5 bases, with 15 bases between the two germline ends. The CDR3 extends over 15 amino acids. Germline CDR1 SGHRS, CDR2 YFSETQ.

V is TRBV5-1 and J is TRBJ2-3; 8 bases are a match to TRBD2. CDR1 is SGHRS, CDR2 YFSETQ, per germline. The CDR3 runs to 14 residues. The ends lost 2 bases at V and 3 bases at J; junction bases unmatched: 2. CDR3 sequence (DNA): TGCGCCAGCAGCTTCGGCGGGAGGACAGATACGCAGTATTTT. This codes for CASSFGGRTDTQYF.

For the CDR3, the DNA is TGCGCCAGCAGCCAAGTCGGGCTTAGCGGTGAGCAGTTCTTC. Protein product: CASSQVGLSGEQFF. The rearrangement joins TRBV4-3 to TRBJ2-1; maybe TRBD2 (6 bases). Looked up from germline, CDR1 is LGHNA and CDR2 is YSLEER. This CDR3 contains 14 residues. Trimming left V 1 base short and J 9 bases short, with 13 bases between.

V gene TRBV6-1 combines with J gene TRBJ1-2, with 10 nucleotides matching TRBD1. This CDR3 is built from 15 residues. J gave up 3 bases and V 7 bases, and 8 bases lay outside the gene matches. Germline CDR1 reads MNHNS; CDR2 reads SASEGT. The CDR3 region has the DNA TGTGCCAGCATCGACCTTGGGACAGGGGACTATGGCTACACCTTC. The encoded protein is CASIDLGTGDYGYTF.

The sample holds one count of this clone. The chain's CDR3 is CASKEGGASFETQYF. The CDR3 DNA reads as TGCGCCAGCAAGGAGGGGGGGGCGAGTTTTGAGACCCAGTACTTC. The gene calls are TRBV4-1 and TRBJ2-5; D possibly corresponds to TRBD2 (7 bases). The germline V and J ends were trimmed by 7 bases and 5 bases, with 20 bases remaining between them. The CDR3 runs 15 residues. The germline gives CDR1 MGHRA, CDR2 YSYEKL.

This clone was seen a few times. The chain is built from TRBV7-2 and TRBJ2-3; 16 nucleotides agree with TRBD2. This CDR3 has 17 amino acids. Germline V lookup: CDR1 SGHTA, CDR2 FQGNSA. Trimming took 5 bases from V and 6 from J; bases not matched to a gene: 8. The CDR3 region is CASSAGLAGGPGDTQYF. In nucleotides, the CDR3 is TGTGCCAGCAGCGCGGGACTAGCGGGGGGGCCCGGGGATACGCAGTATTTT.

The chain employs TRBV28 and TRBJ1-1; TRBD1 agrees at 7 bases. V trimming: 4 bases; J trimming: 7 bases; junction bases outside the gene matches: 9. The CDR3 is made up of 14 amino acids. Germline loops: CDR1 MDHEN, CDR2 SYDVKM. The CDR3 DNA reads as TGTGCCAGCAGTTCCCGGGACAGCCTGGGTGAAGCTTTCTTT. It is translated as CASSSRDSLGEAFF.

V is TRBV28 and J is TRBJ2-1; D gene unclear. The CDR3 sequence is 16 residues long. Germline CDR1 is MDHEN and CDR2 is SYDVKM. Trimming cost V 6 bases and J 3 bases, with 18 bases left between them. The CDR3 DNA is TGTGCCAGCAGACCTCCCCTTGGCCGAATCTACAATGAGCAGTTCTTC. Its protein product is CASRPPLGRIYNEQFF.

The chain joins TRBV7-3 to TRBJ1-5, with D possibly TRBD1 on 6 matching bases. Germline V lookup: CDR1 SGHTA, CDR2 FQGTGA. CDR3 length: 16 residues. The V end was cut by 4 bases, the J end by 3 bases, with 16 bases between. CDR3: CASSSLRGSPNQPQHF. The DNA for the CDR3 is TGTGCCAGCAGCTCATTAAGGGGGTCCCCCAATCAGCCCCAGCATTTT.

This sequence joins TRBV5-1 and TRBJ2-2; D gene uncertain. V dropped 2 bases and J dropped 5 bases, with 4 bases sitting between them. CDR3 length: 12 residues. Germline-derived CDR1 and CDR2 are SGHRS and YFSETQ. As DNA, the CDR3 is TGCGCCAGCAGCTTACAAACCGGGGAGCTGTTTTTT. This encodes CASSLQTGELFF.

V and J are TRBV2 and TRBJ1-2; D unclear. Per germline, CDR1 SNHLY and CDR2 FYNNEI. V was pared by 3 bases and J by 6 bases, with 11 bases between. This CDR3 is built from 13 residues. The DNA for the CDR3 is TGTGCCAGCAGTGAGCGGGCAGCCGATGGCTACACCTTC. Translated: CASSERAADGYTF.

The count of this clone is one. V and J are TRBV9 and TRBJ1-2, with D perhaps TRBD1 (6 bases). The V gene's germline CDR1 is SGDLS and CDR2 YYNGEE. V shed 0 bases and J shed 3 bases, with 9 bases lying between them. This CDR3 is built from 14 residues. CDR3 protein: CASSVDPGDYGYTF. CDR3 DNA: TGTGCCAGCAGCGTAGATCCAGGGGACTATGGCTACACCTTC.

V usage is TRBV5-1 and J usage is TRBJ2-5; 7 bases fit TRBD1. With the DNA end fitting TRBJ2-7 better, the J assignment may be wrong. The CDR3 is made up of 15 amino acids. Germline V gives CDR1 SGHRS, CDR2 YFSETQ. The CDR3 sequence: CASSAGTALTYEQYF. For the CDR3, the DNA is TGCGCCAGCAGCGCCGGGACAGCCTTAACCTACGAGCAGTACTTC.

The chain links TRBV29-1 to TRBJ1-2, with 9 positions matching TRBD1. The CDR3 covers 14 residues. With 7 bases clipped from V and 4 bases from J, the junction kept 10 bases outside the gene matches. The germline CDR1 and CDR2 sequences are SQVTM and ANQGSEA. In nucleotides, the CDR3 is TGCAGCGACGGGACAGGGCCCGGGGGCTATGGCTACACCTTC. Amino acids: CSDGTGPGGYGYTF.